This TCR beta chain was retrieved from a study of blood T cell repertoires in COVID-19. As for the study in general: Acute and convalescent COVID-19 samples came from the United States, Italy and Spain. PBMCs, B-cell-depleted T cells, or T cells provided the cDNA or gDNA that made up the material.

The study assigned cohorts using participant-reported clinical history. Someone with COVID-19 had been met by exposed participants within 2 weeks before study entry. Only in-frame clones appear in the TCRdb table, and some are missing; sequencing was by immunoSEQ multiplex PCR. The sample has 330,000 or so clones, 88% seen once. Germline values: CDR1 MDHEN, CDR2 SYDVKM. V shed 6 bases and J shed 1 base, with 12 bases lying between them. There are 14 residues in the CDR3. The TCR sequence derives from a woman aged 30 to 39 who had been exposed to COVID-19. The rearrangement uses TRBV28 and TRBJ1-1, with D perhaps TRBD1 (6 bases). Sequenced: PBMCs or T cells enriched from blood (not recorded which). In nucleotides, the CDR3 is TGTGCCAGCAGATCTCCAGGGGCGAACACTGAAGCTTTCTTT. Its translation is CASRSPGANTEAFF. The whole variable domain, remainder taken from reference TRBV28 and TRBJ1-1, is DVKVTQSSRYLVKRTGEKVFLECVQDMDHENMFWYRQDPGLGLRLIYFSYDVKMKEKGDIPEGYSVSREKKERFSLILESASTNQTSMYLCASRSPGANTEAFFGQGTRLTVV.